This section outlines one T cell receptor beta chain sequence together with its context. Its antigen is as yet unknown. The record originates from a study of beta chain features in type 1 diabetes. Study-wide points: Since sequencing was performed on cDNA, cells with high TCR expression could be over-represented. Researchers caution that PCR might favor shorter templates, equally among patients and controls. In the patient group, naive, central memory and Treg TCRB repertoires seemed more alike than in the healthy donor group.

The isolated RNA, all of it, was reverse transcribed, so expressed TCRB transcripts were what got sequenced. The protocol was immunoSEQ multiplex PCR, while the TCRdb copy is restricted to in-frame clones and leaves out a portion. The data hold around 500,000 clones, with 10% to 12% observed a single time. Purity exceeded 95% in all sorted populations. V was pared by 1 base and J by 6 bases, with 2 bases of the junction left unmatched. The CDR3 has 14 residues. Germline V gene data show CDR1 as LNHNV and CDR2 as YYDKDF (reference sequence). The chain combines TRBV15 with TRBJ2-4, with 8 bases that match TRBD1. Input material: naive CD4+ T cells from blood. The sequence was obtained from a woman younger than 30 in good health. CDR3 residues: CATSRGTGGNIQYF. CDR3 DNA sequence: TGTGCCACCAGCAGAGGTACAGGGGGAAACATTCAGTACTTC.